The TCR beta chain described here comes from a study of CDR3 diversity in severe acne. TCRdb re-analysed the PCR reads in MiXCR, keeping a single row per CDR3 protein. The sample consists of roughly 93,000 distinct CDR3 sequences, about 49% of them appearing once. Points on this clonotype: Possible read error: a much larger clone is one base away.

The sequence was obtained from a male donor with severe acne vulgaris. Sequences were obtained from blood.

In DNA form, the CDR3 reads TGTGCCAGTAGTACCGGGGCAGGGTATCAGCCCCAGCATTTT. Translated, it gives CASSTGAGYQPQHF. The V gene is TRBV19, the J gene TRBJ1-5; maybe TRBD1 (5 bases). The CDR3 runs 14 residues. V lost 4 bases and J 5 bases, leaving 12 bases between the germline ends. Germline V CDR1 and CDR2: LNHDA, SQIVND (reference sequence).